The rows below give T cell receptor beta chains drawn from one sample of a study of T cell repertoires in cytomegalovirus infection. TCRdb redid the calling of the reads with MiXCR, one entry per CDR3 protein. The sample includes approximately 500,000 distinct CDR3 sequences, around 10% of them seen just once. Sequencing was performed on PBMCs. These TCRs come from a human donor in good health (CMV status not recorded). Some clones in this sample may be carry-over from other donors' samples. The CDR3 runs from the conserved cysteine through the conserved F or W. A D gene is named only where the DNA matches it firmly. Some rows have no size entry. The others give once, few or many, or a class for an expanded clone.

clone_size j_call v_call d_call cdr3_nt cdr3_aa
many TRBJ1-4 TRBV5-4 NA TGTGCCAGCAGCTCGGACGGCTCAACTAATGAAAAACTGTTTTTT CASSSDGSTNEKLFF
many TRBJ1-1 TRBV20-1 TRBD1 TGCAGTGCATCACAGGGGGTTGGGTCTGAAGCTTTCTTT CSASQGVGSEAFF
few TRBJ1-1 TRBV20-1 TRBD1 TGCAGTGCTAGACCCAGGGGGGTCACTGAAGCTTTCTTT CSARPRGVTEAFF
NA TRBJ1-5 TRBV2 NA TGTGTCAGCAGTGAAGGGTCGGGTGGCAATCAGCCCCAGCATTTT CVSSEGSGGNQPQHF
many TRBJ2-5 TRBV6-6 NA TGTGCCAGCAGTTACCAATACCAAGAGACCCAGTACTTC CASSYQYQETQYF
many TRBJ2-3 TRBV6-1 NA TGTGCCAGCGGGGGCGAAGAGGGTACGCAGTATTTT CASGGEEGTQYF
NA TRBJ2-7 TRBV7-2 NA TGTGCCAGCAGCCCTACCACATTCTCATACGAGCAGTACTTC CASSPTTFSYEQYF
once TRBJ2-1 TRBV6-1 NA TGTGCCGGAGAGGGGGAGGAACTAAACAATGAGCAGTTCTTC CAGEGEELNNEQFF
few TRBJ2-3 TRBV7-9 NA TGTGCCAGCAGCACTATGGGACTTCGCACAGATACGCAGTATTTT CASSTMGLRTDTQYF
many TRBJ1-2 TRBV7-2 NA TGTGCCAGTCCGATTGGAGCGGGGGATTGGGGCTACACCTTC CASPIGAGDWGYTF
NA TRBJ1-4 TRBV20-1 NA TGCAGTGCTAGAGATCTGCAGGGTTTGGAAAAACTGTTTTTT CSARDLQGLEKLFF
many TRBJ1-1 TRBV6-5 NA TGTGCCAGCAGGCCCCCCGGGTTATCCACTGAAGCTTTCTTT CASRPPGLSTEAFF
NA TRBJ2-3 TRBV6-4 NA TGTGCCAGCAGTGCCGACTCCATGGATACGCAGTATTTT CASSADSMDTQYF